The source of this T cell receptor beta chain is a study of a mutant IDH1 vaccine in newly diagnosed glioma. As for the study in general: Beginning 4-6 weeks after radiotherapy alone, or with temozolomide cycles, vaccination took place. Every participant had undergone radiotherapy, temozolomide, or both before, and most underwent both. Study-wide points: Pseudoprogression appeared independent of alterations in top peripheral clonotypes.

With V trimmed by 5 bases and J by 5 bases, 4 bases remained unmatched. The CDR3 length is 15 residues. The germline CDR1 and CDR2 sequences are MRHNA and SNTAGT. Method: immunoSEQ multiplex PCR; TCRdb's copy keeps in-frame clones and lacks some. The profile shows tens of thousands of clones, roughly 88% of them singletons. Time point denoted: week 5, during vaccination. Every vaccine dose comprised 300 ug of mutant IDH1 20-mer peptide plus topical imiquimod. As concerns this clone: The antigen remains undetermined.

The sample here was PBMCs, taken from a glioma patient whose treatment included an IDH1 peptide vaccine. The chain links TRBV6-4 to TRBJ2-2; TRBD1 matches at 11 bases. The origin of this receptor is a man aged 40-55 years with glioma. CDR3 protein: CASSPGTGGTGELFF. The DNA of the CDR3 is TGTGCCAGCAGTCCCGGGACAGGGGGAACCGGGGAGCTGTTTTTT.